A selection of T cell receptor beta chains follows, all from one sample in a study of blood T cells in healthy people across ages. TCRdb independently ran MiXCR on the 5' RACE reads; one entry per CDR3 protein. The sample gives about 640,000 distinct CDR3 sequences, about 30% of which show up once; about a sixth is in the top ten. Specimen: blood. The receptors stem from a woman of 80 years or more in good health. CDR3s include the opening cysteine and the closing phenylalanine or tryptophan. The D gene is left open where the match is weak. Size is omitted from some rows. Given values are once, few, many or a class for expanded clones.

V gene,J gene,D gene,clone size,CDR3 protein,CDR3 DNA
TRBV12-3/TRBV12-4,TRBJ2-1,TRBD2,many,CASSLSGGGNEQFF,TGTGCCAGCAGCCTTAGCGGGGGGGGTAATGAGCAGTTCTTC
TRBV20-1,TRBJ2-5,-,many,CSASPVGGPQETQYF,TGCAGTGCTTCTCCAGTGGGGGGCCCCCAAGAGACCCAGTACTTC
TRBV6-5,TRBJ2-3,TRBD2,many,CASSYGGVRLDTQYF,TGTGCCAGCAGTTACGGGGGGGTCCGACTAGATACGCAGTATTTT
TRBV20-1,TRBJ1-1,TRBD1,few,CSADPGQGLNTEAFF,TGCAGTGCTGATCCAGGACAGGGGTTGAACACTGAAGCTTTCTTT
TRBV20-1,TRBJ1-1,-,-,CSASPGSDTEAFF,TGCAGTGCTAGCCCTGGGTCGGACACTGAAGCTTTCTTT
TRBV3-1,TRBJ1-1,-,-,CTSSQDPIMNTEAFF,TGTACCAGCAGCCAAGATCCGATTATGAACACTGAAGCTTTCTTT
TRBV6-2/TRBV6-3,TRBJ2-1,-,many,CASSYFGSNYNEQFF,TGTGCCAGCAGTTACTTCGGCAGTAACTACAATGAGCAGTTCTTC
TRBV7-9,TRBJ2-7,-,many,CASSTFRESYEQYF,TGTGCCAGCAGCACATTCAGGGAATCTTACGAGCAGTACTTC
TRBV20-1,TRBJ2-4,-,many,CSARDKLAGFIQYF,TGCAGTGCTAGAGACAAACTAGCAGGGTTCATTCAGTACTTC
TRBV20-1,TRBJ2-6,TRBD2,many,CSARPASGGAGANVLTF,TGCAGTGCTAGACCCGCTAGCGGGGGGGCTGGGGCCAACGTCCTGACTTTC
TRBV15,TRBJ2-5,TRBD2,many,CATSEGLGEETQYF,TGTGCCACCAGCGAGGGACTAGGAGAAGAGACCCAGTACTTC
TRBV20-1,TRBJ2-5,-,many,CSLHLGRGLQETQYF,TGCAGTCTCCATCTGGGTAGGGGTCTCCAAGAGACCCAGTACTTC
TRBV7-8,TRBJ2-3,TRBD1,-,CASAGQGGMGTQYF,TGTGCCAGTGCGGGACAGGGAGGGATGGGTACGCAGTATTTT
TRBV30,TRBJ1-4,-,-,CACPGVYGEKLFF,TGTGCCTGCCCAGGGGTTTATGGTGAAAAACTGTTTTTT
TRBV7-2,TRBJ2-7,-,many,CASSLGAGASVEQYF,TGTGCCAGCAGCCTAGGAGCAGGGGCCTCCGTCGAGCAGTACTTC
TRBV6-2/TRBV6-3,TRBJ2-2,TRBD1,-,CASSYGPPDRAGVGELFF,TGTGCCAGCAGTTACGGTCCACCCGACAGGGCTGGGGTCGGGGAGCTGTTTTTT
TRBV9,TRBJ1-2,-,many,CASSVDQGNGYTF,TGTGCCAGCAGCGTAGATCAAGGGAACGGCTACACCTTC
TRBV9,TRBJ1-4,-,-,CVSSSTSGGSREKLFF,TGTGTCAGCAGCTCGACCAGTGGAGGTAGCAGGGAAAAACTGTTTTTT
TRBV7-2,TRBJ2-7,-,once,CASSLAGYKYEQYF,TGTGCCAGCAGCTTAGCGGGCTACAAATACGAGCAGTACTTC
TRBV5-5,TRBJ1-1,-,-,CASSPPTGGTVTEAFF,TGTGCCAGCAGCCCACCTACCGGGGGGACGGTGACTGAAGCTTTCTTT
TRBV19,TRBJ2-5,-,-,CASSIVTGGGQETQYF,TGTGCCAGTAGTATTGTCACCGGTGGGGGGCAAGAGACCCAGTACTTC
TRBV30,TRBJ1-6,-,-,CAWSGARGNSPLHF,TGTGCCTGGAGCGGGGCCAGGGGTAATTCACCCCTCCACTTT
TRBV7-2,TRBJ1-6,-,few,CASSLHVHNSPLHF,TGTGCCAGCAGCTTACATGTGCATAACTCACCCCTCCACTTT
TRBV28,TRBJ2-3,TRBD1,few,CASSSPRTGGIDTQYF,TGTGCCAGCAGTTCACCCCGGACAGGGGGGATAGATACGCAGTATTTT
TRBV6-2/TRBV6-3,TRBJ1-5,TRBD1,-,CASSYSMQGDFLSNQPQHF,TGTGCCAGCAGTTACTCGATGCAGGGGGACTTCCTTAGCAATCAGCCCCAGCATTTT
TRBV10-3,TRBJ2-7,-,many,CAIRGTDPYEQYF,TGTGCCATCAGAGGGACGGACCCCTACGAGCAGTACTTC
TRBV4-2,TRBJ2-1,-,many,CASSQGWLVNNEQFF,TGTGCCAGCAGCCAAGGATGGCTAGTAAACAATGAGCAGTTCTTC
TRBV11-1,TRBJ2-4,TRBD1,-,CASSSGPARGQGNIQYF,TGTGCCAGCAGCTCGGGCCCCGCCCGGGGACAGGGCAACATTCAGTACTTC
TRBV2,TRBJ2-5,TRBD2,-,CAGSGLAGGQETQYF,TGTGCCGGCAGTGGACTAGCGGGAGGGCAAGAGACCCAGTACTTC
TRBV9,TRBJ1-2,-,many,CASSVGDDRYGYTF,TGTGCCAGCAGCGTAGGGGACGACCGCTATGGCTACACCTTC
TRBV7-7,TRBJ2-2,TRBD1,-,CASSWGQGARTGELFF,TGTGCCAGCAGCTGGGGACAGGGGGCTCGTACCGGGGAGCTGTTTTTT
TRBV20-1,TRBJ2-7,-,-,CSAVYGGLYEQYF,TGCAGTGCTGTTTATGGGGGGCTGTACGAGCAGTACTTC
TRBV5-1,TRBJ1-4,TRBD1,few,CASSLRQGQNEKLFF,TGCGCCAGCAGCTTACGACAGGGTCAGAATGAAAAACTGTTTTTT
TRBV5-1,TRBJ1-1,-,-,CASSSAVGWGTEAFF,TGCGCCAGCAGCTCCGCAGTGGGATGGGGGACTGAAGCTTTCTTT
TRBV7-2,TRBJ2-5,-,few,CASSFPVQETQYF,TGTGCCAGCAGCTTTCCCGTACAAGAGACCCAGTACTTC
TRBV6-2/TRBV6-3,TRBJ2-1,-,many,CASTPGDRYNEQFF,TGTGCCAGCACTCCCGGGGATCGGTACAATGAGCAGTTCTTC
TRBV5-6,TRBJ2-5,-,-,CASSLPGEYQETQYF,TGTGCCAGCAGCTTGCCTGGGGAGTACCAAGAGACCCAGTACTTC
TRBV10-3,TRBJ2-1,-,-,CATGTYNGQFF,TGTGCCACCGGGACCTACAATGGGCAGTTCTTC
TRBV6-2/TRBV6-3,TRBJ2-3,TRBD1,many,CASSNRDRGPTDTQYF,TGTGCCAGCAGTAACCGGGACAGGGGTCCCACAGATACGCAGTATTTT
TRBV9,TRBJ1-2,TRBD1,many,CASSAIKQGAVDGYTF,TGTGCCAGCAGCGCAATAAAGCAGGGGGCCGTGGATGGCTACACCTTC
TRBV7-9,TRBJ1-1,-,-,CASSSAAGTEAFF,TGTGCCAGCAGCTCGGCTGCGGGAACTGAAGCTTTCTTT
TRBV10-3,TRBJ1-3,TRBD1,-,CAISASRRGQGTSGNTIYF,TGTGCCATCAGTGCATCTAGGCGGGGACAGGGGACCTCTGGAAACACCATATATTTT
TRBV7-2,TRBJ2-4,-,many,CASSLAWGIQYF,TGTGCCAGCAGCTTAGCCTGGGGCATTCAGTACTTC
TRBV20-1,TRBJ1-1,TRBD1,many,CSARDGQGLTEAFF,TGCAGTGCTAGAGATGGACAGGGGCTCACTGAAGCTTTCTTT
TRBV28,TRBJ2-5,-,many,CASRSLGAQYF,TGTGCCAGCAGATCATTGGGGGCCCAGTACTTC
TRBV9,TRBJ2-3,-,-,CANRPLGARPPDTQYF,TGTGCCAACAGACCCCTAGGGGCCAGGCCCCCGGATACGCAGTATTTT
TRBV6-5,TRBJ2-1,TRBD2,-,CASGRAETQFF,TGTGCCAGCGGGAGGGCAGAGACCCAGTTCTTC
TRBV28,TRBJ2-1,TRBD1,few,CASSAPKDREKGEQFF,TGTGCCAGCAGTGCCCCCAAGGACAGGGAAAAGGGTGAGCAGTTCTTC
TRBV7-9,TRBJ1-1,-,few,CASSPELSGTEAFF,TGTGCCAGCAGCCCGGAGCTTTCCGGCACTGAAGCTTTCTTT
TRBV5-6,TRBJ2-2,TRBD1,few,CASSWRSTGSNTGELFF,TGTGCCAGCAGCTGGAGGTCGACAGGGAGCAACACCGGGGAGCTGTTTTTT
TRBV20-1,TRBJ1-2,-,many,CSARASDRFYGYTF,TGCAGTGCTAGAGCTTCCGACAGGTTCTATGGCTACACCTTC
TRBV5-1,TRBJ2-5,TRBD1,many,CASSGTGQQGSETQYF,TGCGCCAGCAGCGGAACGGGACAGCAGGGTTCAGAGACCCAGTACTTC